This T cell receptor beta chain was sequenced during a study of blood T cell repertoires in COVID-19. Whole-study context: Spain, Italy and the United States supplied samples that represented acute and convalescent COVID-19.

CDR1 and CDR2 (germline): KGHDR, SFDVKD. With V trimmed by 0 bases and J by 4 bases, 14 bases remained unmatched. There are 20 residues in the CDR3. Methods used by the authors: Reference gene primers were amplified, and this amplification served to estimate nucleated cell counts. Sequencing was performed with immunoSEQ multiplex PCR; in TCRdb, only in-frame clones are kept and a portion is missing. V, J and clone size were drawn from that table, and D and trimming were deduced from the DNA. The sample contains nearly 350,000 clones, around four fifths of which appear only once. The TCR comes from a man aged 25 to 45 with active or convalescent COVID-19. The chain uses TRBV24-1 and TRBJ1-5; 10 nucleotides line up with TRBD1. Source material: peripheral blood. The CDR3 DNA reads TGTGCCACCAGTGATTTGATAATTCCCAGACAGGGGGCGGGAAATCAGCCCCAGCATTTT. This gives the protein CATSDLIIPRQGAGNQPQHF.